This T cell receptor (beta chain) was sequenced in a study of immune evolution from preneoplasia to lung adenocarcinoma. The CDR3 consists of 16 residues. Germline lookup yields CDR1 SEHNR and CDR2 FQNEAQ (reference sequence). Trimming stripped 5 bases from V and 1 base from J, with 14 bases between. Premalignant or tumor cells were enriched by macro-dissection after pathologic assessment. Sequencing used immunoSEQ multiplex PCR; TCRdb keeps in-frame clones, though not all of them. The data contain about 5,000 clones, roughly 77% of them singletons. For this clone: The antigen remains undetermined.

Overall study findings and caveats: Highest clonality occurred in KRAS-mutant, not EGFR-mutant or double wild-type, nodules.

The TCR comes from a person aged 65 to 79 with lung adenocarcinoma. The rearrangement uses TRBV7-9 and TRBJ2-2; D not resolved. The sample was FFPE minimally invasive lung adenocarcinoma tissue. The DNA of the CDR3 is TGTGCCAGCAGCAGCCCTCCAGGCCGGAACACCGGGGAGCTGTTTTTT. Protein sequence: CASSSPPGRNTGELFF. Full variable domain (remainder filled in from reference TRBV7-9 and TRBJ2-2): DTGVSQNPRHKITKRGQNVTFRCDPISEHNRLYWYRQTLGQGPEFLTYFQNEAQLEKSRLLSDRFSAERPKGSFSTLEIQRTEQGDSAMYLCASSSPPGRNTGELFFGEGSRLTVL.